The T cell receptor (beta chain) under discussion was sequenced for a study of T cells expressing NK-cell markers. Overall study context: Sequencing of TCR beta repertoires drew on sorted CD3+CD56+NKG2C+, CD3+CD56+NKG2C- and CD3+CD56-NKG2C+ T cells. With respect to HCMV, most of the eight sequenced donors were seropositive, and one was seronegative. General observations from the study: Dominant NKG2C+ clonotype frequencies of roughly 1.0-7.0% of CD8+ T cells were measured in about 6 donors.

TCRdb re-called the 5' RACE reads; one entry per CDR3 protein, DNA not given. In all, the sample yields about 150,000 distinct CDR3 sequences. About this clonotype: What it recognizes is unknown.

The germline V gene encodes CDR1 PRHDT and CDR2 FYEKMQ (reference sequence). This CDR3 region has 15 residues. Sample: blood T cells: a sorted CD56 or NKG2C T cell subset, CD4+ or CD8+ T cells, or bulk PBMC T cells (not recorded which). The sequence derives from a woman aged 45-59 years in good health. This chain joins TRBV13 and TRBJ2-7; the D call of TRBD2 rests on TCRdb alone, since no DNA is present to check it. The CDR3 spells CASSLGLAGAGEQYF.